Listed here are 14 T cell receptor beta chains from one sample, sequenced in a study of T cells in tuberculosis. The data were produced by immunoSEQ multiplex PCR, yet TCRdb's version contains in-frame clones alone and is incomplete. The profile covers 25,000 to 35,000 clones, with more than 80% appearing a single time and 4.9% taken by the ten largest. What was sequenced was PBMCs. Source of these receptors: a donor aged 10 to 29 with latent tuberculosis or without tuberculosis infection.

This rearrangement joins TRBV7-2 to TRBJ2-7; D is perhaps TRBD1 (5 bases). The CDR3 is made up of 15 amino acids. The V and J ends lost 1 base and 4 bases respectively, with 14 bases between them. CDR1 and CDR2 from the germline V gene are SGHTA and FQGNSA. The CDR3 protein is CASSLDRGLYYEQYF. The CDR3 nucleotides are TGTGCCAGCAGCTTAGATAGGGGCCTCTATTACGAGCAGTACTTC.

The J gene is TRBJ1-4, the V gene TRBV5-8, with 8 bases aligning to TRBD1. Trimming removed 6 bases from V and 5 bases from J; junction bases left unmatched: 9. CDR1 SGHTS and CDR2 YDEGEE come from the germline V gene. The CDR3 runs to 15 residues. Here the CDR3 reads CASTLSRQGNEKLFF. CDR3 in DNA: TGTGCCAGCACCCTCAGTCGACAGGGGAATGAAAAACTGTTTTTT.

V usage is TRBV6-1 and J usage is TRBJ2-3; 8 bases line up with TRBD1. This CDR3 spans 15 amino acids. Trimming cost V 2 bases and J 3 bases; bases outside gene matches: 4. Germline-derived CDR1 and CDR2 are MNHNS and SASEGT. For the CDR3, the DNA is TGTGCCAGCAGTGAAACCTGGGACAGGACAGATACGCAGTATTTT. Translating gives CASSETWDRTDTQYF.

This chain connects TRBV7-2 to TRBJ2-5, with D unresolved. This CDR3 is 12 amino acids long. V lost 1 base and J lost 5, with 5 bases in between. The germline CDR1 and CDR2 sequences are SGHTA and FQGNSA. The CDR3 coding sequence is TGTGCCAGCAGCTTAGGGGCGGAGACCCAGTACTTC. It specifies CASSLGAETQYF.

The J gene is TRBJ1-5, the V gene TRBV6-1; the D is unclear. The CDR3 spans 11 residues. Trimming pared 6 bases from V and 6 bases from J, leaving 6 bases between. Germline values: CDR1 MNHNS, CDR2 SASEGT. In nucleotides, the CDR3 is TGTGCCAGCAGCCTGAGTCAGCCCCAGCATTTT. The encoded protein is CASSLSQPQHF.

This chain joins TRBV7-2 and TRBJ2-3; possible D gene TRBD2, 6 bases. V was pared by 0 bases and J by 8 bases, with 9 bases between. There are 13 residues in the CDR3. Germline V gives CDR1 SGHTA, CDR2 FQGNSA. In DNA form, the CDR3 reads TGTGCCAGCAGCTTAGCGGGGGGACCTACGCAGTATTTT. Translation: CASSLAGGPTQYF.

The chain uses TRBV11-2 and TRBJ2-7; 15 bases map to TRBD2. CDR1 SGHAT and CDR2 FQNNGV come from the germline V gene. The CDR3 length is 17 residues. Germline trimming cut 0 bases from V and 3 bases from J; bases unmatched to any gene: 3. The CDR3 sequence is CASSLELGLAGGYEQYF. CDR3 sequence (DNA): TGTGCCAGCAGCTTAGAATTGGGACTAGCGGGGGGCTACGAGCAGTACTTC.

The rearrangement links TRBV29-1 to TRBJ2-3; a weak D match, TRBD2 (7 bases). The CDR3 sequence is 15 residues long. The ends were cut back, 6 bases at V and 4 bases at J, with 20 bases in the middle. Germline V gene sequence: CDR1 SQVTM, CDR2 ANQGSEA. The CDR3 spells CSVVRGEGIADTQYF. CDR3 DNA sequence: TGCAGCGTGGTTAGGGGGGAGGGCATCGCAGATACGCAGTATTTT.

The V call is TRBV4-2, the J call TRBJ1-2; no definite D call. Trimming took off 1 base at V and 2 bases at J, with 11 bases between the two ends. In germline, CDR1 is LGHNA, CDR2 YNFKEQ. This CDR3 contains 15 residues. CDR3 sequence: CASSQGSISNYGYTF. CDR3 nucleotides: TGTGCCAGCAGCCAAGGGAGCATTAGCAACTATGGCTACACCTTC.

The V gene is TRBV25-1, the J gene TRBJ2-1; weak D call: TRBD1 (5 bases). The ends were cut back, 6 bases at V and 4 bases at J, with 19 bases in the middle. Germline V lookup: CDR1 MGHDK, CDR2 SYGVNS. The CDR3 length is 16 residues. The CDR3, as DNA: TGTGCCAGCAGCTCAGGGCAGTGGGTCAGTTACAATGAGCAGTTCTTC. It encodes CASSSGQWVSYNEQFF.

This clone was found a few times. This specimen includes other DNA sequences encoding the same CDR3. The V call is TRBV28, the J call TRBJ1-5; TRBD1 matches at 8 bases. CDR1 is MDHEN, CDR2 SYDVKM, per germline. The length of the CDR3 is 14 residues. Germline trimming cut 5 bases from V and 6 bases from J; bases unmatched to any gene: 6. CDR3 sequence: CASSLRTGTQPQHF. CDR3 in DNA: TGTGCCAGCAGTCTAAGGACAGGGACTCAGCCCCAGCATTTT.

V usage is TRBV28 and J usage is TRBJ2-5; D not resolved. Trimming left V 5 bases short and J 1 base short, with 8 bases between. CDR1 and CDR2 from the germline V gene are MDHEN and SYDVKM. The CDR3 covers 13 residues. The CDR3 DNA reads TGTGCCAGCAGTCCAGGATCCCAAGAGACCCAGTACTTC. It yields the protein CASSPGSQETQYF. Looking up the rest from reference TRBV28 and TRBJ2-5 gives the full variable domain: DVKVTQSSRYLVKRTGEKVFLECVQDMDHENMFWYRQDPGLGLRLIYFSYDVKMKEKGDIPEGYSVSREKKERFSLILESASTNQTSMYLCASSPGSQETQYFGPGTRLLVL.

The rearrangement links TRBV6-5 to TRBJ1-6; maybe TRBD1 (5 bases). Germline V lookup: CDR1 MNHEY, CDR2 SVGAGI. The CDR3 is made up of 15 amino acids. The V gene lost 0 bases and the J gene lost 4 bases, with 7 bases spanning the gap. In DNA form, the CDR3 reads TGTGCCAGCAGTTACTCGGGGGGGTATAATTCACCCCTCCACTTT. Amino acid sequence: CASSYSGGYNSPLHF.

This chain joins TRBV27 and TRBJ1-2; possible D gene TRBD1, 6 bases. The CDR3 is made up of 15 amino acids. CDR1 and CDR2 (germline): MNHEY, SMNVEV (reference sequence). V lost 6 bases, J lost 0 bases, and 14 bases lay in between. The CDR3 reads CASSFLGHPNYGYTF. The CDR3 DNA sequence: TGTGCCAGCAGCTTCCTGGGACATCCTAACTATGGCTACACCTTC.